These T cell receptor beta chains were read from a single sample in a study of blood T cell repertoires in COVID-19. Some clones are missing from TCRdb's copy, which holds only in-frame ones; the method was immunoSEQ multiplex PCR. The sample has roughly 100,000 clones; around nine tenths are singletons. Sequencing was carried out using peripheral blood. These receptors were collected from a woman older than 75 in a cohort sampled during active COVID-19. CDR3s include the opening cysteine and the closing phenylalanine or tryptophan. The D gene is left open where the match is weak. Where a row states a size, it is once, few, many or the class of an expanded clone; other rows omit it.

J gene | clone size | V gene | D gene | CDR3 protein | CDR3 DNA
TRBJ1-5 | NA | TRBV30 | NA | CAWQQGNSNQPQHF | TGTGCCTGGCAGCAGGGGAACAGCAATCAGCCCCAGCATTTT
TRBJ2-2 | NA | TRBV3-1/TRBV3-2 | NA | CASSAIQGWGTGELFF | TGTGCCAGCAGCGCCATACAGGGTTGGGGGACCGGGGAGCTGTTTTTT
TRBJ1-6 | once | TRBV4-2 | TRBD1 | CASSQDLVGQGLSPLHF | TGTGCCAGCAGCCAAGATCTAGTGGGACAGGGACTTTCACCCCTCCACTTT
TRBJ2-7 | NA | TRBV18 | TRBD2 | CASSPPGGTRGEQYF | TGTGCCAGCTCACCCCCGGGGGGTACGAGGGGCGAGCAGTACTTC
TRBJ1-6 | NA | TRBV3-1/TRBV3-2 | TRBD1 | CASSQAGTGFSPLHF | TGTGCCAGCAGCCAAGCCGGGACAGGGTTTTCACCCCTCCACTTT
TRBJ1-2 | once | TRBV27 | TRBD1 | CASSFGRGDQDYGYTF | TGTGCCAGCAGTTTCGGCAGGGGGGATCAGGACTATGGCTACACCTTC
TRBJ2-7 | NA | TRBV28 | NA | CASSIPGHIYEQCF | TGTGCCAGCAGTATCCCGGGACATATCTACGAGCAGTGCTTC
TRBJ2-2 | NA | TRBV30 | TRBD1 | CAWSVLTGTGELFF | TGTGCCTGGAGTGTACTGACAGGGACCGGGGAGCTGTTTTTT
TRBJ1-4 | NA | TRBV19 | TRBD1 | CASSTRQGSEKLFF | TGTGCCAGTAGTACCCGACAGGGTAGTGAAAAACTGTTTTTT
TRBJ1-5 | NA | TRBV5-8 | NA | CASSSPGYQPQHF | TGTGCCAGCAGCTCACCAGGGTACCAGCCCCAGCATTTT
TRBJ2-2 | NA | TRBV6-4 | NA | CASSIHKNTGELFF | TGTGCCAGCAGTATTCACAAGAACACCGGGGAGCTGTTTTTT
TRBJ2-2 | NA | TRBV3-1/TRBV3-2 | NA | CASSLLGELFF | TGTGCCAGCAGCTTACTGGGGGAGCTGTTTTTT
TRBJ1-4 | NA | TRBV29-1 | TRBD1 | CSVRDSLEKLFF | TGCAGCGTCCGGGACAGTCTTGAAAAACTGTTTTTT
TRBJ2-5 | NA | TRBV9 | TRBD1 | CASRTQGAETQYF | TGTGCCAGCAGGACTCAGGGGGCAGAGACCCAGTACTTC
TRBJ2-1 | NA | TRBV28 | NA | CASKPQVYNEQFF | TGTGCCAGCAAACCACAGGTTTACAATGAGCAGTTCTTC
TRBJ2-5 | NA | TRBV9 | NA | CASSSGLQETQYF | TGTGCCAGCAGCTCAGGGCTCCAAGAGACCCAGTACTTC
TRBJ2-7 | NA | TRBV7-8 | TRBD1 | CASSLDRQGAILYEQYF | TGTGCCAGCAGCTTAGATAGGCAGGGGGCAATCCTCTACGAGCAGTACTTC
TRBJ2-3 | NA | TRBV5-1 | TRBD2 | CASSSTGGGFNTQYF | TGCGCCAGCAGCTCGACGGGCGGGGGGTTTAATACGCAGTATTTT
TRBJ2-7 | NA | TRBV7-2 | TRBD1 | CASSLYWTGGYEQYF | TGTGCCAGCAGCTTATACTGGACAGGGGGATACGAGCAGTACTTC
TRBJ1-3 | NA | TRBV5-5 | NA | CASSFLPGPGNTIYF | TGTGCCAGCAGCTTTTTGCCAGGGCCTGGAAACACCATATATTTT
TRBJ1-2 | NA | TRBV29-1 | NA | CSVGQRGYGYTF | TGCAGCGTTGGACAGCGGGGATACGGCTACACCTTC
TRBJ1-5 | NA | TRBV5-1 | NA | CASSRTGNQPQHF | TGCGCCAGCAGCCGGACTGGGAATCAGCCCCAGCATTTT
TRBJ1-2 | NA | TRBV6-5 | NA | CASSYGRGFYGYTF | TGTGCCAGCAGTTACGGGCGGGGGTTCTATGGCTACACCTTC
TRBJ2-2 | NA | TRBV11-2 | TRBD2 | CASSPSSGATGELFF | TGTGCCAGCAGCCCGAGTAGCGGGGCCACCGGGGAGCTGTTTTTT
TRBJ2-7 | NA | TRBV18 | NA | CASSVLTGQPSSYEQYF | TGTGCCAGCTCAGTTCTTACCGGACAGCCCAGCTCCTACGAGCAGTACTTC
TRBJ2-3 | NA | TRBV28 | NA | CASNAGTSTDTQYF | TGTGCCAGCAACGCCGGGACTAGCACAGATACGCAGTATTTT
TRBJ2-7 | NA | TRBV5-1 | TRBD2 | CASSLEGLAGGLYEQYF | TGCGCCAGCAGCTTGGAAGGACTAGCGGGGGGACTTTACGAGCAGTACTTC
TRBJ2-2 | NA | TRBV19 | TRBD2 | CASSTRLADYTGELFF | TGTGCCAGTAGTACCAGACTAGCGGACTACACCGGGGAGCTGTTTTTT
TRBJ1-1 | NA | TRBV19 | NA | CASNLLDKNTEAFF | TGTGCCAGTAATCTCTTGGACAAGAACACTGAAGCTTTCTTT
TRBJ1-5 | NA | TRBV7-9 | TRBD1 | CASSFKNRGSSNQPQHF | TGTGCCAGCAGCTTTAAGAACAGGGGTTCGAGCAATCAGCCCCAGCATTTT
TRBJ1-6 | once | TRBV3-1/TRBV3-2 | NA | CASSQDQGFGSPLHF | TGTGCCAGCAGCCAAGATCAGGGTTTCGGTTCACCCCTCCACTTT
TRBJ1-2 | NA | TRBV12-3/TRBV12-4 | NA | CASSLENYGYTF | TGTGCCAGCAGTCTCGAGAACTATGGCTACACCTTC
TRBJ2-1 | NA | TRBV11-2 | NA | CASSPARRLDNEQFF | TGTGCCAGCAGCCCCGCGCGCCGACTGGACAATGAGCAGTTCTTC
TRBJ2-6 | NA | TRBV19 | TRBD1 | CASSTTGVGANVLTF | TGTGCCAGTAGTACTACAGGGGTAGGGGCCAACGTCCTGACTTTC
TRBJ2-5 | NA | TRBV18 | TRBD1 | CASSPRQGIGETQYF | TGTGCCAGCTCACCGCGACAGGGGATAGGAGAGACCCAGTACTTC
TRBJ2-7 | NA | TRBV27 | NA | CASSLFPRGTTYEQYF | TGTGCCAGCAGTTTATTCCCCCGGGGTACCACCTACGAGCAGTACTTC
TRBJ1-2 | NA | TRBV28 | TRBD1 | CASSSLRDRDLYGYTF | TGTGCCAGCAGTTCTCTCCGGGACAGGGATCTCTATGGCTACACCTTC
TRBJ2-5 | once | TRBV6-6 | TRBD2 | CASSHGTSGNRQETQYF | TGTGCCAGCAGTCACGGGACTAGCGGGAACCGCCAAGAGACCCAGTACTTC
TRBJ2-2 | NA | TRBV7-2 | TRBD2 | CASSLRRGGLGELFF | TGTGCCAGCAGCTTACGACGGGGGGGCCTCGGGGAGCTGTTTTTT
TRBJ2-6 | once | TRBV12-2 | NA | CASRLGARGHFLSGANVLTF | TGTGCAAGTCGCTTAGGAGCCCGGGGACATTTTCTCTCTGGGGCCAACGTCCTGACTTTC
TRBJ2-5 | NA | TRBV10-3 | TRBD1 | CAISPGTGVETQYF | TGTGCCATCAGCCCCGGGACAGGGGTCGAGACCCAGTACTTC
TRBJ1-2 | NA | TRBV5-1 | TRBD1 | CASSLGQGLGYTF | TGCGCCAGCAGCTTGGGACAGGGGCTCGGCTACACCTTC
TRBJ2-7 | NA | TRBV18 | NA | CASSPSTGTYEQYF | TGTGCCAGCTCACCCTCTACAGGGACCTACGAGCAGTACTTC
TRBJ2-1 | NA | TRBV5-4 | TRBD2 | CASSRSSGDNEQFF | TGTGCCAGCAGCCGTTCTAGCGGTGACAATGAGCAGTTCTTC
TRBJ2-5 | NA | TRBV5-1 | TRBD1 | CASSLGRTGEETQYF | TGCGCCAGCAGCCTCGGACGGACAGGGGAAGAGACCCAGTACTTC
TRBJ2-1 | NA | TRBV5-4 | TRBD2 | CASHLPGTTKTTQVWNEQFF | TGTGCCAGCCACTTGCCCGGGACTACCAAAACTACACAAGTTTGGAATGAGCAGTTCTTC
TRBJ1-4 | NA | TRBV24-1 | TRBD1 | CATSDSGTGSKEKLFF | TGTGCCACCAGTGACTCTGGGACAGGCAGTAAGGAAAAACTGTTTTTT
TRBJ1-2 | once | TRBV19 | NA | CASSEEGTYRGGYTF | TGTGCCAGTAGTGAGGAGGGAACCTATCGGGGTGGCTACACCTTC
TRBJ2-7 | NA | TRBV28 | TRBD1 | CASSTLRDRGNEQYF | TGTGCCAGCAGTACACTCCGGGACAGGGGTAACGAGCAGTACTTC
TRBJ2-5 | NA | TRBV3-1/TRBV3-2 | TRBD1 | CASSPTGGQETQYF | TGTGCCAGCAGCCCCACAGGGGGTCAAGAGACCCAGTACTTC
TRBJ2-5 | NA | TRBV28 | NA | CASSFSARQETQYF | TGTGCCAGCAGTTTTAGCGCGAGGCAAGAGACCCAGTACTTC
TRBJ2-1 | few | TRBV12-3/TRBV12-4 | TRBD2 | CACSERGAVEQFF | TGTGCCTGTTCCGAGCGGGGGGCGGTTGAGCAGTTCTTC
TRBJ2-1 | NA | TRBV19 | TRBD1 | CASSRQGQSSYNEQFF | TGTGCCAGTAGTAGGCAGGGACAGAGCTCCTACAATGAGCAGTTCTTC
TRBJ2-1 | NA | TRBV5-1 | NA | CASSFGGTHGADEQFF | TGCGCCAGCAGCTTCGGAGGCACCCATGGTGCTGATGAGCAGTTCTTC
TRBJ2-3 | NA | TRBV10-3 | NA | CAISEARADTQYF | TGTGCCATCAGTGAAGCGAGGGCAGATACGCAGTATTTT
TRBJ2-5 | NA | TRBV27 | NA | CASRLYRGNQETQYF | TGTGCCAGCAGACTATATCGGGGGAACCAAGAGACCCAGTACTTC
TRBJ2-2 | NA | TRBV24-1 | TRBD1 | CATSDGYRGSGELFF | TGTGCCACCAGTGATGGGTACAGGGGAAGCGGGGAGCTGTTTTTT
TRBJ2-3 | NA | TRBV9 | TRBD2 | CASSRLAGEGYTDTQYF | TGTGCCAGCAGCAGACTAGCGGGAGAGGGTTATACAGATACGCAGTATTTT